These T cell receptor beta chains were read from a single sample in a study of T cells after yellow fever vaccination. One entry per CDR3 protein results from TCRdb running MiXCR on the 5' RACE reads. There are about 160,000 distinct CDR3 sequences in the sample; approximately 9.9% occur only once, and 35% to 40% lies in the top ten. The sample was CD8+ T cells sorted from PBMCs, taken 45 days after the yellow fever booster vaccination. These receptors originate from a man aged 18 to 30 who received the YFV17D yellow fever vaccine. The CDR3 runs from the conserved cysteine through the conserved F or W. A D gene is named only where the DNA matches it firmly. For some rows the clone size is stated as once, few or many, or as a class when expanded; others skip it.

j_gene: TRBJ2-3; v_gene: TRBV7-2; d_gene: TRBD2; abundance: few; CDR3nt: TGTGCCAGCAGCTCCGCAGCGGGGGCCCTCACAGATACGCAGTATTTT; CDR3aa: CASSSAAGALTDTQYF
j_gene: TRBJ2-3; v_gene: TRBV12-3/TRBV12-4; d_gene: TRBD2; abundance: NA; CDR3nt: TGTGCCAGCACGACCGGGGGGGCCACAGATACGCAGTATTTT; CDR3aa: CASTTGGATDTQYF
j_gene: TRBJ1-1; v_gene: TRBV6-2/TRBV6-3; d_gene: TRBD1; abundance: few; CDR3nt: TGTGCCAGCAGTGGGGACAGGGGCGCTTGGGGCGAAGCTTTCTTT; CDR3aa: CASSGDRGAWGEAFF
j_gene: TRBJ2-3; v_gene: TRBV11-3; d_gene: TRBD2; abundance: NA; CDR3nt: TGTGCCAGCAGCACACGACGGACTAGCGGGGGCTCTAGCACAGATACGCAGTATTTT; CDR3aa: CASSTRRTSGGSSTDTQYF
j_gene: TRBJ1-4; v_gene: TRBV4-1; d_gene: NA; abundance: few; CDR3nt: TGCGCCAGCAGCACGGGTCAACGTGGGACTAATGAAAAACTGTTTTTT; CDR3aa: CASSTGQRGTNEKLFF
j_gene: TRBJ2-5; v_gene: TRBV6-2/TRBV6-3; d_gene: NA; abundance: many; CDR3nt: TGTGCCAGCAGTTACAGGACTGAAGAGACCCAGTACTTC; CDR3aa: CASSYRTEETQYF
j_gene: TRBJ1-2; v_gene: TRBV15; d_gene: NA; abundance: NA; CDR3nt: TGTGCCACCAGCCCCAGATCGACAGATGGCTACACCTTC; CDR3aa: CATSPRSTDGYTF
j_gene: TRBJ1-2; v_gene: TRBV4-1; d_gene: TRBD1; abundance: few; CDR3nt: TGCGCCAGCAGCCAAGTTGCTGGACTCAGGGGGGGCGGCTACACCTTC; CDR3aa: CASSQVAGLRGGGYTF
j_gene: TRBJ2-7; v_gene: TRBV3-1; d_gene: TRBD2; abundance: many; CDR3nt: TGTGCCAGCAGAAAGACCGGGACTAGCGGGTACGAGCAGTACTTC; CDR3aa: CASRKTGTSGYEQYF
j_gene: TRBJ1-5; v_gene: TRBV5-5; d_gene: NA; abundance: many; CDR3nt: TGTGCCAGCAGGCCAGGAGTGGGCAATCAGCCCCAGCATTTT; CDR3aa: CASRPGVGNQPQHF
j_gene: TRBJ1-2; v_gene: TRBV5-1; d_gene: NA; abundance: few; CDR3nt: TGCGCCAGCAGCTTGGCTCGGGGGCTTAGCTATGGCTACACCTTC; CDR3aa: CASSLARGLSYGYTF
j_gene: TRBJ2-7; v_gene: TRBV4-3; d_gene: TRBD1; abundance: NA; CDR3nt: TGCGCCAGCAGCCAAGTCAAGGGGGCGCGCGACGAGCAGTACTTC; CDR3aa: CASSQVKGARDEQYF
j_gene: TRBJ2-3; v_gene: TRBV6-2/TRBV6-3; d_gene: TRBD1; abundance: many; CDR3nt: TGTGCCAGCAGCCCCAGGGGGCCGTGGGGCACAGATACGCAGTATTTT; CDR3aa: CASSPRGPWGTDTQYF
j_gene: TRBJ1-1; v_gene: TRBV29-1; d_gene: NA; abundance: NA; CDR3nt: TGCAGCGTTGTAGGATCAGGGAAGGGTTGGACTGAAGCTTTCTTT; CDR3aa: CSVVGSGKGWTEAFF
j_gene: TRBJ1-6; v_gene: TRBV20-1; d_gene: TRBD1; abundance: few; CDR3nt: TGCAGTGCGCCAACAGGGGTTAGATCACCCCTCCACTTT; CDR3aa: CSAPTGVRSPLHF
j_gene: TRBJ1-1; v_gene: TRBV6-2/TRBV6-3; d_gene: NA; abundance: NA; CDR3nt: TGTGCCAGCAGTGCCTATGTTTATGGACTGAACACTGAAGCTTTCTTT; CDR3aa: CASSAYVYGLNTEAFF
j_gene: TRBJ2-3; v_gene: TRBV7-8; d_gene: TRBD1; abundance: many; CDR3nt: TGTGCCAGCAGCCGAGGGACAGGGGGAAGTACAGATACGCAGTATTTT; CDR3aa: CASSRGTGGSTDTQYF